The T cell receptor beta chain described here comes from a study of vaccination effects on CD4 cells after COVID-19. The wider study: Under the ViraFEST assay, PBMC were stimulated with viral peptide pools so that antigen-specific CD4+ T cells expanded. Sequencing was performed afterwards. Post-vaccine sampling occurred a median 72 days after the second dose. Notes on the study in general: The study found marked clonal contraction of infection- and vaccine-induced clones late after vaccination.

Sequencing used immunoSEQ multiplex PCR; TCRdb keeps in-frame clones, though not all of them. The data hold about 47,000 clones, with 70% observed a single time. Subsequent to a culture period of under twelve days, CD4+ T cells were isolated. Two doses of BNT162b2 or mRNA-1273 vaccine were administered to participants. The authors exchanged half the medium for IL-2 medium on days 3 and 7. Regarding this clone: The antigen remains undetermined.

This sequence was found in a human donor who received a COVID-19 vaccine. Source: CD4+ T cells from PBMCs cultured without peptide, taken after COVID-19 vaccination.

The CDR3 reads CASIDRGSSYEQYF. CDR3 bases: TGTGCCAGCATAGACAGGGGTTCTTCGTACGAGCAGTACTTC. This chain joins TRBV6-6 and TRBJ2-7; 8 bases align to TRBD1. This CDR3 region has 14 residues. Germline CDR1 reads MNHNY; CDR2 reads SVGAGI (reference sequence). J gave up 4 bases and V 7 bases, and 9 bases lay outside the gene matches.